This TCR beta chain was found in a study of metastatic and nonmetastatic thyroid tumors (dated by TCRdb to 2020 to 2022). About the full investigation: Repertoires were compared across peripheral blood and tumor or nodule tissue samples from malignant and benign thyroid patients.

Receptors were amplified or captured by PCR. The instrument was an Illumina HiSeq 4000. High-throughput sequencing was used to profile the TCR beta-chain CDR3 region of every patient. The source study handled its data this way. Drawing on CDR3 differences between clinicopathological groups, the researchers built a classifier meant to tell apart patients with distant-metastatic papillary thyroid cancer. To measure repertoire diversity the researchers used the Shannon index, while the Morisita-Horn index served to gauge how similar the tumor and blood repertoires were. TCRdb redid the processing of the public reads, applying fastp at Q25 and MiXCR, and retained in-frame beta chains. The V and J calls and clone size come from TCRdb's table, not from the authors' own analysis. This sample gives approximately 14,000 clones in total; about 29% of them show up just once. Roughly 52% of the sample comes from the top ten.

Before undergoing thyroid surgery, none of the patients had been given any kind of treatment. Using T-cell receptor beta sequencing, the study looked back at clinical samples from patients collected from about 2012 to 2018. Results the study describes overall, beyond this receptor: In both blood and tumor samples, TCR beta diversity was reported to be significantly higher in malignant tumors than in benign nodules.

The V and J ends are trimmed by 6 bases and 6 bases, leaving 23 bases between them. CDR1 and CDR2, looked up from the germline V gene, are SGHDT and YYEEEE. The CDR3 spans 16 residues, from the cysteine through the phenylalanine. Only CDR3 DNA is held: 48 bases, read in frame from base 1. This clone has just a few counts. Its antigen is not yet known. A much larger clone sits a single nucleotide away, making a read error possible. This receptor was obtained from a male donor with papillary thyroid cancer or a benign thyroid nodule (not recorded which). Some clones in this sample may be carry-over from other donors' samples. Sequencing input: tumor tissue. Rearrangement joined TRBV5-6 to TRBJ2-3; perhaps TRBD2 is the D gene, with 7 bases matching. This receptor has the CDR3 CASIFLLRGAWDTQYF. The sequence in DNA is TGTGCCAGCATCTTTCTACTTCGGGGGGCGTGGGATACGCAGTATTTT.